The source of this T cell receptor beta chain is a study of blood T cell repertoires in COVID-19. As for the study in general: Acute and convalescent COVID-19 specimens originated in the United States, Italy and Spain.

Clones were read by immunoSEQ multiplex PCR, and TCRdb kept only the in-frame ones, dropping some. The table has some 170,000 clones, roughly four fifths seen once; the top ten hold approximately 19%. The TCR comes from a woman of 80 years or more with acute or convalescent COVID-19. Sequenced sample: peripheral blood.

CDR3 region: CASSVVVGNGYTF. The CDR3, as DNA: TGTGCCAGCAGCGTAGTGGTCGGTAATGGCTACACCTTC. The chain carries TRBV9 and TRBJ1-2; no firm D call. The CDR3 runs 13 residues. The germline V gene has CDR1 SGDLS and CDR2 YYNGEE. The V gene lost 0 bases and the J gene lost 6 bases, with 9 bases spanning the gap.